This is a list of T cell receptor beta chains from one sample in a study of cytomegalovirus exposure and HLA in healthy donors. The assay was immunoSEQ multiplex PCR, and TCRdb's table has in-frame clones only and misses some. The repertoire holds 100,000 to 150,000 clones, with around 73% as singletons. Material for sequencing was PBMCs. The source of these receptors is a human donor in good health. Both conserved end residues are part of each CDR3. Each record gives: clone size, V gene, D gene, J gene, CDR3 length, CDR3 DNA, CDR3 protein. A D gene is named only where the DNA matches it firmly. Not all rows give a size; the values are once, few, many and, for expanded clones, a class.

size: NA
V: TRBV5-5
D: TRBD1
J: TRBJ1-2
length: 12
DNA: TGTGCCAGCAGCTGGAACAGGGGTGGCTACACCTTC
CDR3: CASSWNRGGYTF

size: few
V: TRBV2
D: TRBD2
J: TRBJ2-2
length: 21
DNA: TGTGCCAGCAGTCACCCCGGGACTAGCGGGAGGGCCCCTGGGGGCACCGGGGAGCTGTTTTTT
CDR3: CASSHPGTSGRAPGGTGELFF

size: few
V: TRBV2
D: NA
J: TRBJ2-7
length: 14
DNA: TGTGCCAGCAGTGAGGGTGGGAGCTCCTACGAGCAGTACTTC
CDR3: CASSEGGSSYEQYF

size: NA
V: TRBV7-9
D: TRBD1
J: TRBJ1-2
length: 15
DNA: TGTTCCAGCAGCTCTCCGGGACAGGGGACCTCTGGCTACACCTTC
CDR3: CSSSSPGQGTSGYTF

size: NA
V: TRBV7-9
D: TRBD2
J: TRBJ2-3
length: 16
DNA: TGTGCCAGCAGCTCACGACTAGCGTCGGGCCCAGATACGCAGTATTTT
CDR3: CASSSRLASGPDTQYF

size: NA
V: TRBV10-2
D: TRBD1
J: TRBJ1-2
length: 15
DNA: TGCGCCAGCAGTGGGGGACAGACCGTTAACTATGGCTACACCTTC
CDR3: CASSGGQTVNYGYTF

size: NA
V: TRBV16
D: TRBD1
J: TRBJ1-5
length: 19
DNA: TGTGCCAGCAGCCCGCCTGGCAGGGGGCTCACAAATAGCAATCAGCCCCAGCATTTT
CDR3: CASSPPGRGLTNSNQPQHF

size: few
V: TRBV6-4
D: TRBD2
J: TRBJ2-3
length: 15
DNA: TGTGCCAGCAGTTCCCTAGCGGGGGACACAGATACGCAGTATTTT
CDR3: CASSSLAGDTDTQYF

size: NA
V: TRBV9
D: NA
J: TRBJ2-7
length: 14
DNA: TGTGCCAGCAGCGTAGCCGCGGATGTCTACGAGCAGTACTTC
CDR3: CASSVAADVYEQYF

size: NA
V: TRBV4-3
D: TRBD2
J: TRBJ2-1
length: 18
DNA: TGCGCCAGCAGCCGCCGTTCCCTTAGCGGGGGACCCGACAATGAGCAGTTCTTC
CDR3: CASSRRSLSGGPDNEQFF

size: NA
V: TRBV11-3
D: NA
J: TRBJ2-7
length: 13
DNA: TGTGCCAGCAGCCCGTCGGGAGCCCACGAGCAGTACTTC
CDR3: CASSPSGAHEQYF

size: few
V: TRBV21-1
D: NA
J: TRBJ2-5
length: 13
DNA: TGTGCCAGCAGCACGGAGGGGCTGGAGACCCAGTACTTC
CDR3: CASSTEGLETQYF

size: few
V: TRBV30
D: TRBD1
J: TRBJ1-6
length: 19
DNA: TGTGCCTGGAGTGTCTCCCGCCCCCTTCGACAGGGGGCCGATTCACCCCTCCACTTT
CDR3: CAWSVSRPLRQGADSPLHF

size: few
V: TRBV7-3
D: TRBD2
J: TRBJ2-3
length: 19
DNA: TGTGCCAGCAGCTTAAAGACTAGCGGGAGACAGTCAGCCCCAGATACGCAGTATTTT
CDR3: CASSLKTSGRQSAPDTQYF

size: NA
V: TRBV6-6
D: TRBD1
J: TRBJ1-2
length: 14
DNA: TGTGCCAGCAGGGCGACAGGGGCGGTCTATGGCTACACCTTC
CDR3: CASRATGAVYGYTF

size: NA
V: TRBV27
D: NA
J: TRBJ2-1
length: 16
DNA: TGTGCCAGCAGCATGGGGGACTGGAGCTCCTACAATGAGCAGTTCTTC
CDR3: CASSMGDWSSYNEQFF